The entry below gives a single TCR beta chain sequence along with its context. The target antigen is unknown. Every bit of the isolated RNA underwent reverse transcription, so sequencing read expressed TCRB transcripts. Some clones are missing from TCRdb's copy, which holds only in-frame ones; the method was immunoSEQ multiplex PCR. This sample yields 900,000 or so clones, of which about a sixth are seen a single time; around 0.02% belongs to the top ten. The sample originates from a study of beta chain features in type 1 diabetes. From germline, CDR1 is SGHAT and CDR2 FQNNGV. Trimming cost V 3 bases and J 8 bases, with 8 bases left between them. The CDR3 is 12 residues long. Populations isolated by sorting all had purity greater than 95%. Study-wide results and limits: The study notes PCR might favor shorter templates equally in patients and controls. There were fewer insertions and more deletions at the VDJ junctions of type 1 diabetes patients. Within each of all four CD4+ subsets, Type 1 diabetes patients had TCRB CDR3s that were moderately but significantly shorter.

The sample taken for sequencing was naive CD4+ T cells from blood. This clonotype was sampled from a woman under 30 in good health. J is TRBJ2-1 and V is TRBV11-2; a weak D match, TRBD2 (6 bases). In nucleotides, the CDR3 is TGTGCCAGCAGCTTTGGACTATATGAGCAGTTCTTC. It codes for CASSFGLYEQFF. The entire variable domain, with the rest obtained from reference TRBV11-2 and TRBJ2-1, is as follows: EAGVAQSPRYKIIEKRQSVAFWCNPISGHATLYWYQQILGQGPKLLIQFQNNGVVDDSQLPKDRFSAERLKGVDSTLKIQPAKLEDSAVYLCASSFGLYEQFFGPGTRLTVL.